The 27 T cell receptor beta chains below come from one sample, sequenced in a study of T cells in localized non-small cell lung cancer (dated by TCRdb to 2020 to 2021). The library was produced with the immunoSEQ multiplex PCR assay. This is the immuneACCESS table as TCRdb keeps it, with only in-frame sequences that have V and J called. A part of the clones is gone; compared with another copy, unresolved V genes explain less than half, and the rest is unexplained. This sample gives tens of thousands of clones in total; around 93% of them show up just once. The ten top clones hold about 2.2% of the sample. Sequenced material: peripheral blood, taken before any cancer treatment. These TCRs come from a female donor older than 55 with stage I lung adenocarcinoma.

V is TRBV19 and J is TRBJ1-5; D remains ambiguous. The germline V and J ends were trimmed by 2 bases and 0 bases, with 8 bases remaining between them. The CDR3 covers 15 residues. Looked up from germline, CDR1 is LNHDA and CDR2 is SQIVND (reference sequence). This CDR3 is CASSIRWNSNQPQHF. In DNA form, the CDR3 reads TGTGCCAGTAGTATAAGGTGGAATAGCAATCAGCCCCAGCATTTT.

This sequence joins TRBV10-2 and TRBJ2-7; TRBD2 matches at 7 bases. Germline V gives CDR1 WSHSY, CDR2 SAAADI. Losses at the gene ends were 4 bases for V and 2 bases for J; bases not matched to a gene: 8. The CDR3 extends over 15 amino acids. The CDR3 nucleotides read TGCGCCAGCAGTGGTTCGGGGGGATCCCCCTACGAGCAGTACTTC. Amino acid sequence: CASSGSGGSPYEQYF.

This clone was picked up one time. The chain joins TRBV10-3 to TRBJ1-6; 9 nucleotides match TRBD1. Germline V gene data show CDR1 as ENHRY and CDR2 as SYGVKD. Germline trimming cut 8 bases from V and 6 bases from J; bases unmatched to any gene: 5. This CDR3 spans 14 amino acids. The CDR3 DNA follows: TGTGCCATCGGGGGGGACAGGGCTAATTCACCCCTCCACTTT. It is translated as CAIGGDRANSPLHF.

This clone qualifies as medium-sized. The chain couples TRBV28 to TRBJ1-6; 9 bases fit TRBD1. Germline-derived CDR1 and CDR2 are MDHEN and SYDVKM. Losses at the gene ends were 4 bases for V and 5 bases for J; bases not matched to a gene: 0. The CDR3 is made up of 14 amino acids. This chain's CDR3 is CASSWDRDNSPLHF. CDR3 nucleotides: TGTGCCAGCAGTTGGGACAGGGATAATTCACCCCTCCACTTT.

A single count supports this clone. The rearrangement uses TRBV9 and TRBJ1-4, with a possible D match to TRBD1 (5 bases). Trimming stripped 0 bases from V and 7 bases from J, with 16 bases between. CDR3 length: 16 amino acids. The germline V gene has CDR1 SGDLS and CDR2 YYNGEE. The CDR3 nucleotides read TGTGCCAGCAGCGTAGCTAGCAGTGGGGGTAGTGAAAAACTGTTTTTT. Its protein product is CASSVASSGGSEKLFF. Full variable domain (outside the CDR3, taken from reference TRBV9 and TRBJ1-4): DSGVTQTPKHLITATGQRVTLRCSPRSGDLSVYWYQQSLDQGLQFLIQYYNGEERAKGNILERFSAQQFPDLHSELNLSSLELGDSALYFCASSVASSGGSEKLFFGSGTQLSVL.

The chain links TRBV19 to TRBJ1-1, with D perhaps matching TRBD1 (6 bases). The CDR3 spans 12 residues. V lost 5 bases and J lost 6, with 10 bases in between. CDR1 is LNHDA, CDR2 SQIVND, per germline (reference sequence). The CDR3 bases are TGTGCCAGTAGTCTAGCAGGGGCTGAAGCTTTCTTT. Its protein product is CASSLAGAEAFF.

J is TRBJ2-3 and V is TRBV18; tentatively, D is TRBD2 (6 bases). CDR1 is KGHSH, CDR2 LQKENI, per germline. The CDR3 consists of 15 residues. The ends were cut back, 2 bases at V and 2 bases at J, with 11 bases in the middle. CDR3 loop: CASSPAGRITDTQYF. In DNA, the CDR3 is TGTGCCAGCTCACCAGCTGGGAGGATCACAGATACGCAGTATTTT.

CDR3 sequence (DNA): TGTGCCAGCAGCCGGGACAGGGGGCAATTAAATTCACCCCTCCACTTT. This sequence encodes CASSRDRGQLNSPLHF. The chain joins TRBV5-5 to TRBJ1-6; 12 bases agree with TRBD1. The CDR3 is 16 residues long. Germline V CDR1 and CDR2: SGHKS, YYEKEE (reference sequence). V trimming: 4 bases; J trimming: 7 bases; junction bases outside the gene matches: 6. The full variable domain, rest sourced from reference TRBV5-5 and TRBJ1-6, is DAGVTQSPTHLIKTRGQQVTLRCSPISGHKSVSWYQQVLGQGPQFIFQYYEKEERGRGNFPDRFSARQFPNYSSELNVNALLLGDSALYLCASSRDRGQLNSPLHFGNGTRLTVT.

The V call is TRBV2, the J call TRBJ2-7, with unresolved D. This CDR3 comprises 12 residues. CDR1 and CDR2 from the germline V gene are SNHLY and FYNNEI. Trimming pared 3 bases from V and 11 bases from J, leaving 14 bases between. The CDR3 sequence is CASSEARSLEYF. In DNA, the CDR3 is TGTGCCAGCAGTGAGGCGAGGAGTCTAGAGTACTTC.

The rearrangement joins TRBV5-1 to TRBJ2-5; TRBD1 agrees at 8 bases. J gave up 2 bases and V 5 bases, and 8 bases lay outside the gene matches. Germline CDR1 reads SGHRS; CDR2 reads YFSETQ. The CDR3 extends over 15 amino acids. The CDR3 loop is CASSTPGTGQETQYF. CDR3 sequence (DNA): TGCGCCAGCAGTACGCCAGGGACAGGACAAGAGACCCAGTACTTC.

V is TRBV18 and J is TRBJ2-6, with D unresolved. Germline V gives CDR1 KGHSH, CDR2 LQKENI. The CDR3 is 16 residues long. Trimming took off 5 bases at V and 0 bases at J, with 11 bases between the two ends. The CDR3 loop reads CASSVGTSSGANVLTF. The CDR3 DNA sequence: TGTGCCAGCTCAGTCGGAACAAGCTCTGGGGCCAACGTCCTGACTTTC.

The CDR3 region has the DNA TGTGCCAGCAGCCCCCAGGGACAGGGGTCCGTCGAGCAGTACTTC. It translates to CASSPQGQGSVEQYF. V usage is TRBV4-2 and J usage is TRBJ2-7; 10 nucleotides align to TRBD1. Germline trimming cut 4 bases from V and 6 bases from J; bases unmatched to any gene: 9. CDR1 and CDR2 (germline): LGHNA, YNFKEQ. The CDR3 totals 15 residues.

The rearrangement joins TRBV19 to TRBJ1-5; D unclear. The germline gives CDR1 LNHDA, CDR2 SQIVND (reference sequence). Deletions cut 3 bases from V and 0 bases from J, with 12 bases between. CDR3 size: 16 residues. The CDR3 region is CASSISGPYSNQPQHF. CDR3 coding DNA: TGTGCCAGTAGTATCTCGGGCCCATATAGCAATCAGCCCCAGCATTTT.

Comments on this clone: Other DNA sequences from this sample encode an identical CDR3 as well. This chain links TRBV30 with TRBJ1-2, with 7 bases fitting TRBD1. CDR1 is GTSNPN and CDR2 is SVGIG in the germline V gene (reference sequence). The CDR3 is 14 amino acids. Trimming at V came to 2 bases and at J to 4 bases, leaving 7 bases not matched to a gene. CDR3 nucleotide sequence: TGTGCCTGGAGTAAGGGGGCGGGGAGCTATGGCTACACCTTC. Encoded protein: CAWSKGAGSYGYTF.

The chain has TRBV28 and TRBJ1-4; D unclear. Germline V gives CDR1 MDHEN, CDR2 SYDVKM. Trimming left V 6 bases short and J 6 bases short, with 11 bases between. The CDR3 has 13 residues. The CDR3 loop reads CASSSGEHEKLFF. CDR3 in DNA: TGTGCCAGCAGCTCTGGGGAGCATGAAAAACTGTTTTTT.

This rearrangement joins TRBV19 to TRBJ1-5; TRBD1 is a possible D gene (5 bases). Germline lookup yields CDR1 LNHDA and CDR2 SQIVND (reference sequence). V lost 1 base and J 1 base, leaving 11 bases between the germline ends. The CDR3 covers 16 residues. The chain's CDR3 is CASSIGGVSSNQPQHF. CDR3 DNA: TGTGCCAGTAGTATAGGGGGGGTTTCGAGCAATCAGCCCCAGCATTTT.

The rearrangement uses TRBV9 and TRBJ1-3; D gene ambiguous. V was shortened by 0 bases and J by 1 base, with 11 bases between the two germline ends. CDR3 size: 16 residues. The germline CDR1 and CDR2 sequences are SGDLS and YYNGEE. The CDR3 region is CASSVGDSGSGNTIYF. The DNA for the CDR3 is TGTGCCAGCAGCGTAGGGGATTCGGGGTCTGGAAACACCATATATTTT.

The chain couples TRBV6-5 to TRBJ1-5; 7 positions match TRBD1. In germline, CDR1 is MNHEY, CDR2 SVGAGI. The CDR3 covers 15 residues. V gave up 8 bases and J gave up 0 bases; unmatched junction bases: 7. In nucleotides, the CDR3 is TGTGCCAGCGGAACAGGGGAGGGTAGCAATCAGCCCCAGCATTTT. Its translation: CASGTGEGSNQPQHF.

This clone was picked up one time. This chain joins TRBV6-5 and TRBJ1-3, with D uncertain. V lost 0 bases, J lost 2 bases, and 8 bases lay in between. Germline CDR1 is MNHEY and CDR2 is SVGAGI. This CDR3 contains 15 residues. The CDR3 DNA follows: TGTGCCAGCAGTTACTCCTCGGGGACTGGAAACACCATATATTTT. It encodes CASSYSSGTGNTIYF.

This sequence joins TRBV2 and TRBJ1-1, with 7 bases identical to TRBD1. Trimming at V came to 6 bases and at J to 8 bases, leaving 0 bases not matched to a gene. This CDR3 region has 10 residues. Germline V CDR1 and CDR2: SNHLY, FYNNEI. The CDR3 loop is CASRGQEAFF. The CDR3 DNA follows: TGTGCCAGCAGGGGACAGGAAGCTTTCTTT.

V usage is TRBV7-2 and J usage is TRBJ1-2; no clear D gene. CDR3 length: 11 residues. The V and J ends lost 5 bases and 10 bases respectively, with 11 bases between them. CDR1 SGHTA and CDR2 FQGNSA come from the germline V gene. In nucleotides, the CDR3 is TGTGCCAGCAGCGAGTCCCGGAACTACACCTTC. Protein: CASSESRNYTF. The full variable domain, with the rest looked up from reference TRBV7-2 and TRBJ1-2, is GAGVSQSPSNKVTEKGKDVELRCDPISGHTALYWYRQSLGQGLEFLIYFQGNSAPDKSGLPSDRFSAERTGGSVSTLTIQRTQQEDSAVYLCASSESRNYTFGSGTRLTVV.

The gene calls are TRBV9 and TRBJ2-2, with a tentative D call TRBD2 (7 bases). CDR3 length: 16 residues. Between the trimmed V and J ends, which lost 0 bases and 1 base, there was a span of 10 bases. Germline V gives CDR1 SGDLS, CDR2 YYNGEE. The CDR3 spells CASSVAGGGNTGELFF. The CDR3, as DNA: TGTGCCAGCAGCGTAGCGGGGGGCGGGAACACCGGGGAGCTGTTTTTT.

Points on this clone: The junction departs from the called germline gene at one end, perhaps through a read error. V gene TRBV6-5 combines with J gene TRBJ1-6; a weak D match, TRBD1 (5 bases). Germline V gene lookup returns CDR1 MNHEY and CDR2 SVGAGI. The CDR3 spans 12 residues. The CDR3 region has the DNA TGTGCCAGCAGCTCCCCGGGGGGGATGGGATACTTT. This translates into CASSSPGGMGYF.

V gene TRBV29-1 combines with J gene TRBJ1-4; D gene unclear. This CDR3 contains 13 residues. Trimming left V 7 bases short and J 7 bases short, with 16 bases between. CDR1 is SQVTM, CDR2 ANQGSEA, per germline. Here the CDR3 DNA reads TGCAGCGCCCTCGACCTACTGACTGAAAAACTGTTTTTT. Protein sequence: CSALDLLTEKLFF. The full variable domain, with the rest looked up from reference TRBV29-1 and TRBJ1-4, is SAVISQKPSRDICQRGTSLTIQCQVDSQVTMMFWYRQQPGQSLTLIATANQGSEATYESGFVIDKFPISRPNLTFSTLTVSNMSPEDSSIYLCSALDLLTEKLFFGSGTQLSVL.

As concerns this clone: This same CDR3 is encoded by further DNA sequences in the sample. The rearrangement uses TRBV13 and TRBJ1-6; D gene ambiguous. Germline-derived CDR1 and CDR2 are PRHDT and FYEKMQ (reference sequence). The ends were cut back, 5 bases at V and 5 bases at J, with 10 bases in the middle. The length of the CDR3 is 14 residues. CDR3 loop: CASSLRGHNSPLHF. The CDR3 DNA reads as TGTGCCAGCAGCCTGCGTGGCCATAATTCACCCCTCCACTTT. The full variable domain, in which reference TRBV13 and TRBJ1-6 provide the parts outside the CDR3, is AAGVIQSPRHLIKEKRETATLKCYPIPRHDTVYWYQQGPGQDPQFLISFYEKMQSDKGSIPDRFSAQQFSDYHSELNMSSLELGDSALYFCASSLRGHNSPLHFGNGTRLTVT.

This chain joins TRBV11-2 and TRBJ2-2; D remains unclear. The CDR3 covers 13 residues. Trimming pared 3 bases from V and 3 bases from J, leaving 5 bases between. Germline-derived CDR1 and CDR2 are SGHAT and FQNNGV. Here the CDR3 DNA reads TGTGCCAGCAGCTTTGGGTACACCGGGGAGCTGTTTTTT. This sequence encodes CASSFGYTGELFF.

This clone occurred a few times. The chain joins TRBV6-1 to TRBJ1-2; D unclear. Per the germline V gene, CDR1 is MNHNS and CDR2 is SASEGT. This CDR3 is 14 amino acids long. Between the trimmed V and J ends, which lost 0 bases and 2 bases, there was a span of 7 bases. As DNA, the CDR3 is TGTGCCAGCAGTGAAGCGCACGTAAACTATGGCTACACCTTC. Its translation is CASSEAHVNYGYTF.